This TCR beta chain is drawn from a study of T-cell reconstitution after alpha-beta-depleted transplantation in children. Findings and limits, study-wide: Newly generated T cells supplied most T-cell counts and diversity one year post-transplant. In patients about two months after transplant, alpha-beta T cells reportedly arose from several hundred expanded graft clones. From surviving recipient T cells and thymic progenitors came the high day-60 TCRbeta diversity observed in some patients.

This clonotype was seen a few times. Its antigen is unidentified. Preparation of the TCRbeta library involved a method that used unique molecular identifiers. MiXCR, run by TCRdb on the PCR reads, gives a single entry per CDR3 protein. The sample holds 600,000 to 700,000 distinct CDR3 sequences, around 12% seen once. The CDR3 totals 15 residues. V shed 0 bases and J shed 1 base, with 11 bases lying between them. Germline CDR1 SGHRS, CDR2 YFSETQ. The gene calls are TRBV5-1 and TRBJ2-7, with D perhaps TRBD1 or TRBD2 (6 bases each). The sequence was obtained from a girl aged 2 to 9 with congenital amegakaryocytic thrombocytopenia, due to receive a stem cell transplant. This sample comprised PBMCs, obtained before TCRalphabeta/CD19-depleted stem cell transplant. CDR3 sequence (DNA): TGCGCCAGCAGCTTGGCAACAGGGAGGTCCTACGAGCAGTACTTC. The encoded protein is CASSLATGRSYEQYF.